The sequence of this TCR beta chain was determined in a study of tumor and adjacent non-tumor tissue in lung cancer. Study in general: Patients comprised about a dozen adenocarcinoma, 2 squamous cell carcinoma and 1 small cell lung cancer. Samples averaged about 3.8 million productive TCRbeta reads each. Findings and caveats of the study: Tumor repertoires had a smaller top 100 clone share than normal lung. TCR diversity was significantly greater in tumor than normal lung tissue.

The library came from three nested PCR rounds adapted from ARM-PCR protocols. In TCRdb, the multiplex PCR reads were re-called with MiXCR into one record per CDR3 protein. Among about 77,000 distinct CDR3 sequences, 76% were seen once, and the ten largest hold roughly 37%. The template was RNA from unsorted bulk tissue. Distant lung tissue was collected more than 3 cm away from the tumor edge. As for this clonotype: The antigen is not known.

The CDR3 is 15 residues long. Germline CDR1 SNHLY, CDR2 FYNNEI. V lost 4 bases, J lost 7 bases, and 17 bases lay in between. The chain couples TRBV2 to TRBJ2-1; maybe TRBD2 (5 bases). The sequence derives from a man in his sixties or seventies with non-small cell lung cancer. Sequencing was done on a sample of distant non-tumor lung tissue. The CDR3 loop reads CASSGRWGAKNEQFF. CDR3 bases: TGTGCCAGCAGTGGCCGGTGGGGAGCGAAAAATGAGCAGTTCTTC.